This T cell receptor (beta chain) was captured in a study of patients and donors after allogeneic stem cell transplantation. CDR3 length: 17 amino acids. In germline, CDR1 is SGHTA, CDR2 FQGNSA. V lost 5 bases to trimming and J lost 0 bases, with 17 bases between them. TCRdb used MiXCR to reprocess the RT-PCR reads, holding one entry per CDR3 protein. The table includes over 150,000 distinct CDR3 sequences, 25% to 35% detected once. The TCR comes from a human donor who was either an allogeneic HSCT recipient or a stem cell or donor lymphocyte infusion donor (not recorded which). It is not recorded whose cells these are; they may come from a transplant donor. Source material: blood, either unsorted or a sorted T cell fraction (not recorded which). The rearrangement uses TRBV7-2 and TRBJ2-1; D gene unclear. CDR3 bases: TGTGCCAGCAGCCTATACCTGGTGCAGAGCTCCTACAATGAGCAGTTCTTC. Translating gives CASSLYLVQSSYNEQFF.